The source of this T cell receptor (beta chain) is a study of blood T cell repertoires in COVID-19. At the level of the study: Samples came from the United States, Italy and Spain, spanning acute and convalescent COVID-19. Nucleic acid was either cDNA or gDNA, and it came from T cells, B-cell-depleted T cells, or PBMCs.

Germline values: CDR1 SGHKS, CDR2 YYEKEE (reference sequence). The CDR3 is 14 residues long. Trimming took 4 bases from V and 2 from J, leaving 12 bases between them. In the study's own analysis: Estimates of nucleated cell counts were drawn from the amplification of reference gene primers. Method: immunoSEQ multiplex PCR; TCRdb's copy keeps in-frame clones and lacks some. V, J and clone size are taken as reported in that table, and D and trimming were inferred from the DNA itself. The data contain about 310,000 clones, around 86% of them singletons. V usage is TRBV5-5 and J usage is TRBJ1-2; tentative D call: TRBD1 (6 bases). The sample consisted of peripheral blood. This TCR came from a man aged 70 or older with acute or convalescent COVID-19. CDR3 sequence: CASSPPTGNYGYTF. The DNA of the CDR3 is TGTGCCAGCAGCCCCCCCACAGGGAACTATGGCTACACCTTC.